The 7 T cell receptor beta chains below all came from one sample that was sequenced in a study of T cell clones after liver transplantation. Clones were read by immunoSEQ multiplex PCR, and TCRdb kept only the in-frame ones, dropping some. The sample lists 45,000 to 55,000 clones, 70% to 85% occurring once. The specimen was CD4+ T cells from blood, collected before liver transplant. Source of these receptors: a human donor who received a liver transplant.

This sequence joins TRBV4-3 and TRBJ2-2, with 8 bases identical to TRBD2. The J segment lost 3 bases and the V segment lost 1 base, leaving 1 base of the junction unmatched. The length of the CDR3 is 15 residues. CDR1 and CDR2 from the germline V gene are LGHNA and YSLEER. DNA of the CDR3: TGCGCCAGCAGCCAAGCAGCGGGGGACACCGGGGAGCTGTTTTTT. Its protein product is CASSQAAGDTGELFF.

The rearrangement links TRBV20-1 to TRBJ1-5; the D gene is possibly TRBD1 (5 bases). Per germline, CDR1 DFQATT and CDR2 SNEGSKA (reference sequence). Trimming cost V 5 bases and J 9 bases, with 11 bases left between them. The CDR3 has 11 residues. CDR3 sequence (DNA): TGCAGTGCTTCAAGGGACGCGCCCCAGCATTTT. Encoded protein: CSASRDAPQHF.

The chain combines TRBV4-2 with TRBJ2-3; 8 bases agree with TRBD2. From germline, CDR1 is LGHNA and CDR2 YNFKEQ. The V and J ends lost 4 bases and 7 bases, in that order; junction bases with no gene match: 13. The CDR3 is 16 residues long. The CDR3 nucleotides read TGTGCCAGCAGCCGCCCTTCGGAGCGGGGGCGACATACGCAGTATTTT. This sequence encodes CASSRPSERGRHTQYF.

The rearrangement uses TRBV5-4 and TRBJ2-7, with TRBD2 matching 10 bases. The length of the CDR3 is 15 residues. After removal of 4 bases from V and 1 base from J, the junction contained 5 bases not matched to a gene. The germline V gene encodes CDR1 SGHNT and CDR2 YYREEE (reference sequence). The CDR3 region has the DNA TGTGCCAGCAGCGCAGCGGGAGGGGAGTCCTACGAGCAGTACTTC. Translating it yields CASSAAGGESYEQYF.

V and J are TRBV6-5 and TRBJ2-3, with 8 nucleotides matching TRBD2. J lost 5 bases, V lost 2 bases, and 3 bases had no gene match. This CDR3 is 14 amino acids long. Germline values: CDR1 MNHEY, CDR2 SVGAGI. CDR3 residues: CASSYGTRQDTQYF. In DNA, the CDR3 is TGTGCCAGCAGTTACGGGACTAGACAAGATACGCAGTATTTT.

CDR3 sequence: CSAFTGVEAFF. Here the CDR3 DNA reads TGCAGTGCTTTTACGGGGGTGGAGGCTTTCTTT. The chain joins TRBV20-1 to TRBJ1-1; D is possibly TRBD1 (5 bases). Germline V gene lookup returns CDR1 DFQATT and CDR2 SNEGSKA (reference sequence). The CDR3 is made up of 11 amino acids. V gave up 5 bases and J gave up 11 bases, with 15 bases separating them.

For the CDR3, the DNA is TGTGCCTGGACCCCACTCCCCAATCAGCCCCAGCATTTT. The encoded protein is CAWTPLPNQPQHF. The gene calls are TRBV30 and TRBJ1-5; D gene ambiguous. Germline CDR1 reads GTSNPN; CDR2 reads SVGIG (reference sequence). The CDR3 covers 13 residues. Trimming took 4 bases from V and 3 from J, leaving 10 bases between them. Combining the CDR3 with reference TRBV30 and TRBJ1-5 gives the whole variable domain SQTIHQWPATLVQPVGSPLSLECTVEGTSNPNLYWYRQAAGRGLQLLFYSVGIGQISSEVPQNLSASRPQDRQFILSSKKLLLSDSGFYLCAWTPLPNQPQHFGDGTRLSIL.